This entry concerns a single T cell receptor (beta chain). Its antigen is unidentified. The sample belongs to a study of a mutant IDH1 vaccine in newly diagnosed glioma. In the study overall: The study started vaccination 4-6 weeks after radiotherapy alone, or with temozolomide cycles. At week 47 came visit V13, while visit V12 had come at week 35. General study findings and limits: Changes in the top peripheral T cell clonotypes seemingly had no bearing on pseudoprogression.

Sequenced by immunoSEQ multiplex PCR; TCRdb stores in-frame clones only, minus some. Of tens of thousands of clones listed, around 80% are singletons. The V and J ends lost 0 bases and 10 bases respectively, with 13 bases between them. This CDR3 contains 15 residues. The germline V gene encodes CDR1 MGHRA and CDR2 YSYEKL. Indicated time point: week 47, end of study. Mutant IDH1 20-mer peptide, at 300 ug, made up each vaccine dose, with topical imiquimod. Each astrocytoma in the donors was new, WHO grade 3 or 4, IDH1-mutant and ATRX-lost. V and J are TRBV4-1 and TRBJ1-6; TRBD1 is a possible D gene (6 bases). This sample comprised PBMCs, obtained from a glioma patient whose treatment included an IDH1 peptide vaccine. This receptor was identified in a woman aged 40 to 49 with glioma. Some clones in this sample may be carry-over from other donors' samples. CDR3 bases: TGCGCCAGCAGCCAAGAGAGTCGGGGGGGCTCACCCCTCCACTTT. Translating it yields CASSQESRGGSPLHF.